The 10 T cell receptor beta chains listed next were all sequenced from one sample in a study of CD8 T cells in ankylosing spondylitis. TCRdb independently ran MiXCR on the 5' RACE reads; one entry per CDR3 protein. This sample carries some 240,000 distinct CDR3 sequences, 15% to 20% of them seen once, and the ten largest clones take around 30%. Sequenced input: blood, either unsorted or a sorted T cell fraction (not recorded which). These receptors were taken from a male donor with ankylosing spondylitis or in good health (not recorded which).

In its sample, this clonotype was seen a few times. The rearrangement joins TRBV9 to TRBJ2-5; 9 nucleotides agree with TRBD1. The germline CDR1 and CDR2 sequences are SGDLS and YYNGEE. The ends lost 6 bases at V and 5 bases at J; junction bases unmatched: 11. The CDR3 sequence is 15 residues long. This CDR3 is CASTPDGTGRETQYF. The CDR3 nucleotides are TGTGCCAGCACTCCAGACGGGACAGGGAGGGAGACCCAGTACTTC.

This clonotype has just a few counts. This chain uses TRBV5-1 with TRBJ1-1; D not certain. CDR3 length: 15 residues. The germline V gene encodes CDR1 SGHRS and CDR2 YFSETQ. Trimming pared 0 bases from V and 1 base from J, leaving 10 bases between. This CDR3 reads CASSLDWAQNTEAFF. CDR3 bases: TGCGCCAGCAGCTTGGATTGGGCTCAGAACACTGAAGCTTTCTTT.

A few counts support this clonotype. The chain employs TRBV7-9 and TRBJ2-1; 9 bases agree with TRBD2. The CDR3 is 17 residues long. V lost 4 bases and J lost 0; bases outside the gene matches: 7. Germline assignment: CDR1 SEHNR and CDR2 FQNEAQ (reference sequence). Here the CDR3 reads CASSSPTSGLSYNEQFF. CDR3 in DNA: TGTGCCAGCAGCTCCCCGACTAGCGGTCTCTCCTACAATGAGCAGTTCTTC.

The V call is TRBV5-1, the J call TRBJ2-6; D ambiguous. CDR1 is SGHRS and CDR2 is YFSETQ in the germline V gene. The CDR3 is 14 amino acids. Trimming stripped 0 bases from V and 5 bases from J, with 6 bases between. CDR3 sequence: CASSLELRANVLTF. The CDR3 DNA reads as TGCGCCAGCAGCTTGGAGTTACGGGCCAACGTCCTGACTTTC. Supplemented by reference TRBV5-1 and TRBJ2-6, the full variable domain reads KAGVTQTPRYLIKTRGQQVTLSCSPISGHRSVSWYQQTPGQGLQFLFEYFSETQRNKGNFPGRFSGRQFSNSRSEMNVSTLELGDSALYLCASSLELRANVLTFGAGSRLTVL.

This clonotype has just a few counts. J is TRBJ1-2 and V is TRBV3-1; no clear D gene. Germline-derived CDR1 and CDR2 are LGHDT and YNNKEL (reference sequence). There are 12 residues in the CDR3. Deletions cut 0 bases from V and 1 base from J, with 0 bases between. The DNA for the CDR3 is TGTGCCAGCAGCCAAGATAACTATGGCTACACCTTC. It translates to CASSQDNYGYTF. Looking up the rest from reference TRBV3-1 and TRBJ1-2 gives the full variable domain: DTAVSQTPKYLVTQMGNDKSIKCEQNLGHDTMYWYKQDSKKFLKIMFSYNNKELIINETVPNRFSPKSPDKAHLNLHINSLELGDSAVYFCASSQDNYGYTFGSGTRLTVV.

The rearrangement uses TRBV9 and TRBJ2-2; TRBD2 matches 7 bases. This CDR3 comprises 15 residues. The trim removed 3 bases at V and 1 base at J, leaving 3 bases unmatched. In germline, CDR1 is SGDLS, CDR2 YYNGEE. The CDR3: CASSGQRGNTGELFF. CDR3 bases: TGTGCCAGCAGCGGCCAGCGGGGGAACACCGGGGAGCTGTTTTTT.

V and J are TRBV12-3 or TRBV12-4 and TRBJ1-4; 7 nucleotides align to TRBD1. V lost 5 bases, J lost 4 bases, and 4 bases stayed unmatched. This CDR3 is built from 14 residues. The CDR3 sequence: CASSQTGFNEKLFF. CDR3 DNA: TGTGCCAGCAGTCAGACAGGGTTTAATGAAAAACTGTTTTTT.

The chain has TRBV19 and TRBJ2-2, with 8 nucleotides matching TRBD1. CDR3 length: 17 amino acids. The junction had 15 bases not matched to a gene; V was cut back by 6 bases and J by 6 bases. Germline lookup yields CDR1 LNHDA and CDR2 SQIVND (reference sequence). The CDR3 DNA follows: TGTGCCAGTAGCGCTATCGGACAGGGAACCAGGTCCGGGGAGCTGTTTTTT. It is translated as CASSAIGQGTRSGELFF.

This clonotype occurred a few times. The genes are TRBV9 and TRBJ2-1; 8 bases match TRBD2. There are 16 residues in the CDR3. V lost 5 bases, J lost 0 bases, and 7 bases stayed unmatched. The germline V gene has CDR1 SGDLS and CDR2 YYNGEE. The CDR3 spells CASSPESGSSYNEQFF. In nucleotides, the CDR3 is TGTGCCAGCAGTCCTGAGAGCGGGAGCTCCTACAATGAGCAGTTCTTC. The entire variable domain, with the rest obtained from reference TRBV9 and TRBJ2-1, is as follows: DSGVTQTPKHLITATGQRVTLRCSPRSGDLSVYWYQQSLDQGLQFLIQYYNGEERAKGNILERFSAQQFPDLHSELNLSSLELGDSALYFCASSPESGSSYNEQFFGPGTRLTVL.

This clonotype came up many times. V is TRBV5-6 and J is TRBJ1-1, with 9 bases aligning to TRBD1. V shed 3 bases, J shed 1 base, and the junction held 4 bases outside the gene matches. Germline CDR1 is SGHDT and CDR2 is YYEEEE. CDR3 size: 15 residues. The CDR3 sequence: CASSSPGQGNTEAFF. CDR3 coding DNA: TGTGCCAGCAGCTCACCGGGACAGGGGAACACTGAAGCTTTCTTT.